A single sample is the source of the 14 T cell receptor beta chains below, sequenced in a study of T cells in Graves' hyperthyroidism and ophthalmopathy. Researchers amplified the TCR beta CDR3 regions from RNA transcripts. The TCR CDR3 was amplified in a first-round RT-PCR using the HTBI primer set. TCRdb reprocessed the multiplex PCR reads via MiXCR and lists one record per CDR3 protein. The sample holds about 660,000 distinct CDR3 sequences, about 45% seen once. The sequenced sample was peripheral blood or thyroid tissue (not recorded which). These receptors all come from an adult man with Graves' disease, either hyperthyroidism or ophthalmopathy (not recorded which).

This clonotype has more than one count but fewer than ten. The chain links TRBV20-1 to TRBJ1-1; D possibly corresponds to TRBD1 (5 bases). V was trimmed by 1 base and J by 4 bases, leaving 13 bases between them. The CDR3 is 14 residues long. Looked up from germline, CDR1 is DFQATT and CDR2 is SNEGSKA (reference sequence). The CDR3 DNA reads TGCAGTGCTAGAGCGCCAGGGAGGTTCACTGAAGCTTTCTTT. It is translated as CSARAPGRFTEAFF.

This clonotype was seen only a few times. The V gene is TRBV7-9, the J gene TRBJ1-2; D is unclear. The V end was cut by 5 bases, the J end by 0 bases, with 10 bases between. CDR3 length: 14 residues. Germline V lookup: CDR1 SEHNR, CDR2 FQNEAQ (reference sequence). The CDR3 loop reads CASSQVPTNYGYTF. The CDR3 DNA is TGTGCCAGCAGCCAAGTCCCGACTAACTATGGCTACACCTTC.

This clonotype was seen a handful of times. The rearrangement uses TRBV13 and TRBJ1-5, with D possibly being TRBD1 (6 bases). This CDR3 comprises 15 residues. CDR1 and CDR2 (germline): PRHDT, FYEKMQ (reference sequence). The germline V and J ends were trimmed by 0 bases and 4 bases, with 10 bases remaining between them. This CDR3 is CASSLGRQANQPQHF. The CDR3 bases are TGTGCCAGCAGCTTAGGCCGACAGGCGAATCAGCCCCAGCATTTT.

Regarding this clonotype: Relative to the germline gene, one junction end is altered; a read error may explain this. The V gene is TRBV29-1, the J gene TRBJ1-3; D might be TRBD1 (5 bases). Per germline, CDR1 SQVTM and CDR2 ANQGSEA. This CDR3 has 11 amino acids. DNA for the CDR3: TGCAGCGTCGAAGGGGAGAACACCATATATTTT. Protein product: CSVEGENTIYF.

The V and J genes are TRBV20-1 and TRBJ1-1, with D perhaps TRBD1 (6 bases). The CDR3 is made up of 14 amino acids. Germline V gene sequence: CDR1 DFQATT, CDR2 SNEGSKA (reference sequence). V was cut by 1 base and J by 10 bases, with 19 bases left in between. The DNA for the CDR3 is TGCAGTGCTAGAGGAGAACAGGGCGGAGGAGCAGCTTTCTTT. Its protein is CSARGEQGGGAAFF.

The gene calls are TRBV7-4 and TRBJ2-7; 10 bases are a match to TRBD2. The CDR3 consists of 13 residues. Germline-derived CDR1 and CDR2 are SGHVT and SQSDAQ. Trimming at V came to 8 bases and at J to 3 bases, leaving 4 bases not matched to a gene. CDR3 nucleotide sequence: TGTGCCAGCCCCTCTAGCGGGAGCTACGAGCAGTACTTC. Translated: CASPSSGSYEQYF.

The rearrangement links TRBV6-2 or TRBV6-3 to TRBJ1-6; possibly TRBD1 for D (5 bases). Per the germline V gene, CDR1 is MNHEY and CDR2 is SVGEGT. This CDR3 is built from 14 residues. Trimming took off 4 bases at V and 9 bases at J, with 13 bases between the two ends. The CDR3 DNA reads as TGTGCCAGCAGTTTGGGGCCAGTAGGTTCACCCCTCCACTTT. It codes for CASSLGPVGSPLHF.

This clonotype was detected ten times or more. The chain employs TRBV24-1 and TRBJ1-2; 7 bases map to TRBD1. The CDR3 covers 15 residues. J lost 4 bases, V lost 2 bases, and 6 bases had no gene match. CDR1 is KGHDR, CDR2 SFDVKD, per germline. The DNA of the CDR3 is TGTGCCACCAGTGATTCGACAGGGAGGGGCTATGGCTACACCTTC. Encoded protein: CATSDSTGRGYGYTF.

This chain uses TRBV7-9 with TRBJ2-5, with no clear D. Germline CDR1 and CDR2: SEHNR and FQNEAQ (reference sequence). This CDR3 region has 14 residues. With 1 base removed from V and 7 bases from J, the gap between germline ends came to 13 bases. The CDR3 sequence is CASSLESLFGTQYF. The DNA for the CDR3 is TGTGCCAGCAGCTTAGAATCCCTATTTGGGACCCAGTACTTC.

The chain uses TRBV12-3 or TRBV12-4 and TRBJ1-5, with 12 nucleotides matching TRBD1. Trimming took 5 bases from V and 8 from J; bases not matched to a gene: 7. This CDR3 spans 15 amino acids. CDR3 sequence (DNA): TGTGCCAGCAGTCAGGGGACAGGGGGCGGGAAGCCCCAGCATTTT. Protein product: CASSQGTGGGKPQHF.

CDR3 nucleotides: TGTGCCAGCAGCGTCAGGACAGGGGGAGGTGATCAGCCCCAGCATTTT. It encodes CASSVRTGGGDQPQHF. The chain has TRBV7-9 and TRBJ1-5; TRBD1 aligns across 10 bases. The CDR3 runs to 16 residues. Germline-derived CDR1 and CDR2 are SEHNR and FQNEAQ (reference sequence). J was trimmed by 5 bases and V by 5 bases; bases with no gene match: 9.

This clonotype was observed once. Possible read error: a much larger clone is one base away. The conserved final phenylalanine or tryptophan is absent from the CDR3, which likely points to a read error. The chain combines TRBV29-1 with TRBJ2-5; TRBD2 aligns across 7 bases. This CDR3 is 13 amino acids long. The V and J ends lost 3 bases and 5 bases, in that order; junction bases with no gene match: 6. Germline CDR1 is SQVTM and CDR2 is ANQGSEA. The CDR3: CSVEWEGRETQYL. The CDR3 coding sequence is TGCAGCGTTGAGTGGGAGGGGCGGGAGACCCAGTACCTC.

Many counts were recorded for this clonotype. For the CDR3, the DNA is TGTGCCAGCAGTGGAAACACCATATATTTT. Protein: CASSGNTIYF. The V gene is TRBV25-1, the J gene TRBJ1-3, with D unresolved. This CDR3 contains 10 residues. From germline, CDR1 is MGHDK and CDR2 SYGVNS. V was shortened by 4 bases and J by 5 bases, with 0 bases between the two germline ends.

The chain is built from TRBV2 and TRBJ2-7; TRBD2 aligns across 12 bases. The J segment lost 4 bases and the V segment lost 5 bases, leaving 15 bases of the junction unmatched. CDR1 and CDR2 from the germline V gene are SNHLY and FYNNEI. The CDR3 totals 18 residues. This CDR3 reads CASSPEGTSGGLVYEQYF. Here the CDR3 DNA reads TGTGCCAGCAGTCCCGAAGGTACTAGCGGGGGGCTGGTATACGAGCAGTACTTC.